This T cell receptor (beta chain) stems from a study of T cells in Graves' hyperthyroidism and ophthalmopathy (dated by TCRdb to the late 2010s). Turning to the overall study: TCR V-J signatures able to tell the groups apart were searched for in a discovery cohort of some 97 patients, of whom about 40 had Graves' ophthalmopathy and 57 had stable Graves' hyperthyroidism. Prospective prediction of ophthalmopathy was tested in an independent validation cohort consisting of 18 hyperthyroidism patients and around 16 patients who later progressed to ophthalmopathy. For training and testing, the 100 or so patients in the discovery cohort were randomly divided in a 7:3 ratio. In addition, the study compared T-cell repertoires in thyroid tissue and in blood from six Graves' hyperthyroidism patients. Following sampling, methimazole starting at 30 mg daily was given to hyperthyroidism patients, and high-dose intravenous methylprednisolone was given to ophthalmopathy patients. The paper describes TCR Vbeta CDR3 sequencing of 130 to 150 peripheral blood samples, made up of some 42 ophthalmopathy patients, roughly 75 hyperthyroidism patients and roughly 17 progressor patients.

The cysteine opens and the phenylalanine closes a CDR3 of 16 amino acids. CDR3 DNA only is kept here, 48 bases in frame from base 1. The CDR1 and CDR2 encoded by the germline V gene are WSHSY and SAAADI. What the work shows at the level of the full study, not this receptor alone: No statistical method was used to fix the sample size in advance, and group allocation was not hidden from the investigators. Most expanded thyroid clonotypes (frequency above 0.001) were also found in blood, which suggests that blood repertoires may mirror thyroid immune responses. A model built on a 13 V-J signature distinguished ophthalmopathy from stable hyperthyroidism, reaching 87.88% sensitivity and around 81% specificity in cross-validation and 80%/75% in testing. In validation, progression to ophthalmopathy was predicted by the model with nearly 71% sensitivity and roughly 72% specificity, a median of approximately 6.5 months before onset.

About this clonotype: Its specific antigen is unknown. At one end, the junction sequence differs from germline, possibly due to a read error.

The TCR beta CDR3 regions were amplified from RNA transcripts. A first-round RT-PCR of the TCR CDR3 used the HTBI primer set with the Qiagen OneStep RT-PCR kit. Libraries were constructed in a second round of multiplex PCR, after which size selection and purification were performed. The libraries were sequenced on an Illumina HiSeq2000 using paired-end 100 bp reads. Regarding the original processing steps: SOAPnuke was used to process the raw data, throwing out any read that contained adapters or uncalled bases, had a mean Phred below 15, or lacked an exact constant-primer or identifier match. COPE v1.2.5 was used to merge the high-quality paired reads, and each unique nucleotide sequence was defined as a clonotype. Clonotypes were aligned to IMGT TRBV, TRBD and TRBJ reference segments using MiTCR v1.1. The analysis included only V-J combinations with a frequency above 0.0001, which together covered 99.2% of the repertoires. A TCS score was defined as the ratio of F50 (clonal expansion) to E x V (chaos), with BLOSUM62-based TCRdist applied between CDR3 peptides within each V-J. Welch's t-statistics and random forest reduced approximately 520 V-J features to 10 to 15, which were used in a naive Bayes classifier (R e1071). The Morisita-Horn index was used to measure how similar the thyroid and blood repertoires were. The raw public reads went through TCRdb reprocessing: fastp at Q25, MiXCR clone calling, in-frame beta chains kept. Every CDR3 protein is listed once, alongside the most common genes and DNA of its rows. TCRdb's processing, not the authors', yielded these V and J calls. In this sample the table shows approximately 510,000 distinct CDR3 sequences, 46% of which occur a single time. The top ten clones comprise about two fifths of the sample.

The study excluded patients with uncontrolled infections, other autoimmune diseases, pregnancy or lactation. Diagnoses were based on clinical symptoms, serum thyroxine and TRAb, thyroid ultrasound and orbital computed tomography. Total RNA was extracted using Trizol reagent, and RNA quality was assessed on an Agilent 2100 Bioanalyzer. The chain links TRBV10-2 with TRBJ2-5, with 9 central nucleotides matching TRBD1. This receptor was taken from an adult woman with Graves' disease, either hyperthyroidism or ophthalmopathy (not recorded which). Material: peripheral blood or thyroid tissue (not recorded which). The CDR3 here reads CASSLRTGAGGETQYF. The DNA sequence follows: TGTGCCAGCTCACTGCGGACAGGGGCTGGCGGAGAGACCCAGTACTTC.